This T cell receptor beta chain is drawn from a study of post-analysis software for immune sequencing data. Study-level information: The study covered relapsing-remitting, secondary progressive and progressive-relapsing courses of multiple sclerosis.

Note on this clonotype: Its matching antigen is unknown.

Sequencing libraries made from TCR beta cDNA carried unique molecular identifiers. Out of roughly 0.95 to 11 million T cells, hundreds of thousands of cDNA molecules were generated. Via MiXCR, TCRdb re-called the PCR reads, giving one row per CDR3 protein. The sample carries roughly 540,000 distinct CDR3 sequences, around a third recorded once. Trimming removed 6 bases from V and 0 bases from J, with 17 bases in between. In germline, CDR1 is MGHRA, CDR2 YSYEKL. The CDR3 runs to 17 residues. Notes on the study in general: Five TRBV segments, TRBV5-6, TRBV5-1 and TRBV20-1 among them, were found more frequent in patients than controls. Normalized Chao1 diversity was significantly reduced in patients versus controls. Those samples that were prepared in the same batch co-clustered strongly by F measure.

The gene calls are TRBV4-1 and TRBJ2-2; D might be TRBD1 or TRBD2, each matching 7 bases. Material: blood. The TCR originated in a girl between 2 and 17 years old with multiple sclerosis. CDR3 sequence: CASSTLRGGPNTGELFF. The DNA for the CDR3 is TGCGCCAGCAGTACTCTCAGGGGGGGACCGAACACCGGGGAGCTGTTTTTT.